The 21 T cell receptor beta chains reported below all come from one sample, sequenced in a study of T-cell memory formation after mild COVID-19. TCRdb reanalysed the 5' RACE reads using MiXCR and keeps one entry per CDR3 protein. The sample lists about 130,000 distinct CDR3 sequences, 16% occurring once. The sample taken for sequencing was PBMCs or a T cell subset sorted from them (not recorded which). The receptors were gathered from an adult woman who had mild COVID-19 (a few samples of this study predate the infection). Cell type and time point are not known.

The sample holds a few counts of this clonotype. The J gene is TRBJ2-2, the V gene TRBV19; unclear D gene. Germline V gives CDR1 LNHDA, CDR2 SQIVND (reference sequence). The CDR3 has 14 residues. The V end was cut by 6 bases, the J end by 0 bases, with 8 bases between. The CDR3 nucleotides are TGTGCCAGTAGGCACAGAACGAACACCGGGGAGCTGTTTTTT. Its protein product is CASRHRTNTGELFF.

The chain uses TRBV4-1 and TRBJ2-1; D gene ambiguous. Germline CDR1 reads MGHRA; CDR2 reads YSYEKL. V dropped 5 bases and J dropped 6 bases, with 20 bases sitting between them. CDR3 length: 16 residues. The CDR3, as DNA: TGCGCCAGCAGCGGACGTTATATAGACATTCCCAATGAGCAGTTCTTC. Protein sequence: CASSGRYIDIPNEQFF.

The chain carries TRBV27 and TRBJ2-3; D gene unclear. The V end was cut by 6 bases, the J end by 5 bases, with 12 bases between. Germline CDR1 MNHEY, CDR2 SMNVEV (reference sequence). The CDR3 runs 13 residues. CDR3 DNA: TGTGCCAGCAGCCCCTATGTGGGAGATACGCAGTATTTT. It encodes CASSPYVGDTQYF.

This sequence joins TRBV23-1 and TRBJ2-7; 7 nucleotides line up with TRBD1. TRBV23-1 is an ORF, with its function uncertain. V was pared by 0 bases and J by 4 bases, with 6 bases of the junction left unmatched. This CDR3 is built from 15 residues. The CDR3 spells CASSQSKRQGYEQYF. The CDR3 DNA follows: TGCGCCAGCAGTCAATCGAAGAGACAGGGTTACGAGCAGTACTTC.

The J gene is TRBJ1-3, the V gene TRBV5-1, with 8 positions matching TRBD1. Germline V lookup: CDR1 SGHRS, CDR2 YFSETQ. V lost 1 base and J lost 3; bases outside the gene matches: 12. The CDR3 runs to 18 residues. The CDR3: CASSLTPAGTGGGNTIYF. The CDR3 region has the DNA TGCGCCAGCAGCTTGACTCCAGCCGGGACAGGTGGTGGAAACACCATATATTTT.

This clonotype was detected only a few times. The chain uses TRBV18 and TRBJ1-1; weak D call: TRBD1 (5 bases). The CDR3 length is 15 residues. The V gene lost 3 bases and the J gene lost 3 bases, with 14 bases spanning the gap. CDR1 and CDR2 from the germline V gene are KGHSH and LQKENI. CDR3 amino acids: CASSPSFRDDTEAFF. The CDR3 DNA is TGTGCCAGCTCACCGTCCTTCAGGGACGACACTGAAGCTTTCTTT.

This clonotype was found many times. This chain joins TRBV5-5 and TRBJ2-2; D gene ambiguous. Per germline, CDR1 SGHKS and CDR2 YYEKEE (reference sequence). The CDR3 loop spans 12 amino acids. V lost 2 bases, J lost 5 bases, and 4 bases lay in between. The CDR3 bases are TGTGCCAGCAGCTTATGGACCGGGGAGCTGTTTTTT. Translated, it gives CASSLWTGELFF. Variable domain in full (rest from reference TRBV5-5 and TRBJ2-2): DAGVTQSPTHLIKTRGQQVTLRCSPISGHKSVSWYQQVLGQGPQFIFQYYEKEERGRGNFPDRFSARQFPNYSSELNVNALLLGDSALYLCASSLWTGELFFGEGSRLTVL.

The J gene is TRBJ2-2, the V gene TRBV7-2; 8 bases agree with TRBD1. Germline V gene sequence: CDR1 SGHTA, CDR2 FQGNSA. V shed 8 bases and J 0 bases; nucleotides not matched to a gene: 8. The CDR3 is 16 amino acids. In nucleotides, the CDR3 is TGTGCCAGCTCAATGGGGGGACAGGCGAACACCGGGGAGCTGTTTTTT. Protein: CASSMGGQANTGELFF. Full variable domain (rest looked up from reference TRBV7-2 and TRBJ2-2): GAGVSQSPSNKVTEKGKDVELRCDPISGHTALYWYRQSLGQGLEFLIYFQGNSAPDKSGLPSDRFSAERTGGSVSTLTIQRTQQEDSAVYLCASSMGGQANTGELFFGEGSRLTVL.

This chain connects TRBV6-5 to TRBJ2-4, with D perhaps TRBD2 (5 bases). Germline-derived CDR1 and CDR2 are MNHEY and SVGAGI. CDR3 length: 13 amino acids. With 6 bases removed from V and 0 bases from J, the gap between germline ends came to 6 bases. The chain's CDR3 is CASSRGAKNIQYF. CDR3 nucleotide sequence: TGTGCCAGCAGCCGGGGAGCCAAAAACATTCAGTACTTC.

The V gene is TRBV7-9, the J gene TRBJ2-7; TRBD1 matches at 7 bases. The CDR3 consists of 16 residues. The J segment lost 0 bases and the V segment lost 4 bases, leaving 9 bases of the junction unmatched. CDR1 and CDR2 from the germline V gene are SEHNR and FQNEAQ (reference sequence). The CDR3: CASSSSVGQSSYEQYF. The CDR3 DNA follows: TGTGCCAGCAGCTCGTCAGTGGGACAGAGCTCCTACGAGCAGTACTTC.

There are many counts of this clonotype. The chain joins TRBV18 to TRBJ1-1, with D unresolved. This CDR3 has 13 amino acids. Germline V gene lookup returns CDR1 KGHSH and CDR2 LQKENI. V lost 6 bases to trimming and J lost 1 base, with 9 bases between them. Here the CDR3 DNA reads TGTGCCAGCTCCCTAGGGCGGAACACTGAAGCTTTCTTT. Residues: CASSLGRNTEAFF.

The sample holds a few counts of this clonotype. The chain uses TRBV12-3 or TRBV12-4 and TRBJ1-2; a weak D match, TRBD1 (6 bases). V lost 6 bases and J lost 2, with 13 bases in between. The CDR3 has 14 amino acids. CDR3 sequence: CASSPDRINYGYTF. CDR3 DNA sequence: TGTGCCAGCAGCCCAGACAGGATAAACTATGGCTACACCTTC.

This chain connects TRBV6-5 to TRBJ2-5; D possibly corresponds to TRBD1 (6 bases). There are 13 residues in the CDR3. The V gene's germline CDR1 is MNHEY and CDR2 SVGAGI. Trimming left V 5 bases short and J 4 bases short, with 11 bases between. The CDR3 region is CASSDMTGETQYF. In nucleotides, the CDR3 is TGTGCCAGCAGTGACATGACAGGAGAGACCCAGTACTTC.

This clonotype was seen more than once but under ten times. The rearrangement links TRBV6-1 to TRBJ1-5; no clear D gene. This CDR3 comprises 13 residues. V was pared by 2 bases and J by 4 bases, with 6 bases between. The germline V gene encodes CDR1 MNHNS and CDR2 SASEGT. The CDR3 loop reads CASSERENQPQHF. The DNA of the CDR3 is TGTGCCAGCAGTGAACGGGAAAATCAGCCCCAGCATTTT.

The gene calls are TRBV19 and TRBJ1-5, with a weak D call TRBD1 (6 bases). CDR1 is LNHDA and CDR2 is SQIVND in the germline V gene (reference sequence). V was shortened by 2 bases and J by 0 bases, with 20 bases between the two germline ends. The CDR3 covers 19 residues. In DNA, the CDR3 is TGTGCCAGTAGTATATACCGGGACAAGGCTCTTATTAGCAATCAGCCCCAGCATTTT. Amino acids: CASSIYRDKALISNQPQHF.

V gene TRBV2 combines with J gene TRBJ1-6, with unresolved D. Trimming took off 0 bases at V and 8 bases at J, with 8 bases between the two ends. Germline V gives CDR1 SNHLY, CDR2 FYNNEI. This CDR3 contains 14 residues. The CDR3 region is CASSEAGSDSPLHF. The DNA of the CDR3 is TGTGCCAGCAGTGAAGCGGGGTCCGATTCACCCCTCCACTTT.

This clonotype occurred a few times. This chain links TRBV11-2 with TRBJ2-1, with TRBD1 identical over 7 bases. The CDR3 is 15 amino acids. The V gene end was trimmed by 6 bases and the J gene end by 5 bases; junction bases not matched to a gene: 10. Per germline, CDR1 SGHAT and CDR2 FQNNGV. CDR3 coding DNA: TGTGCCAGCAGTATTAGGACCGGACAGGACAATGAGCAGTTCTTC. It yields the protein CASSIRTGQDNEQFF.

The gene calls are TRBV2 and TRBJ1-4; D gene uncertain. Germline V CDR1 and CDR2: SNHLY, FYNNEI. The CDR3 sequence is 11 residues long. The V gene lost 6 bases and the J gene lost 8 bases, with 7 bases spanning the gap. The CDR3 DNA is TGTGCCAGCAGCCCCTTCGAAAAACTGTTTTTT. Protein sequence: CASSPFEKLFF.

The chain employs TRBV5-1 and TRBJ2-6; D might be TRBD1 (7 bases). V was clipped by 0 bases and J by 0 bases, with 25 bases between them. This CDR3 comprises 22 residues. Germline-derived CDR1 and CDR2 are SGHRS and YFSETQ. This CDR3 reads CASSLDLRGTVELSSGANVLTF. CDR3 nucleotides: TGCGCCAGCAGCTTGGACCTTCGGGGGACAGTCGAGCTTAGCTCTGGGGCCAACGTCCTGACTTTC.

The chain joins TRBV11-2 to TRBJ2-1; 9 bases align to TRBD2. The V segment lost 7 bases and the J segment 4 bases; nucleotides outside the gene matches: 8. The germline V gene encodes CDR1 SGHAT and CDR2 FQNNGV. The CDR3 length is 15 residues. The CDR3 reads CASTARLAGYNEQFF. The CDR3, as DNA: TGTGCCAGCACCGCCCGTCTAGCGGGGTACAATGAGCAGTTCTTC. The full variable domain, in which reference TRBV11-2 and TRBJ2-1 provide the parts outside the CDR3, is EAGVAQSPRYKIIEKRQSVAFWCNPISGHATLYWYQQILGQGPKLLIQFQNNGVVDDSQLPKDRFSAERLKGVDSTLKIQPAKLEDSAVYLCASTARLAGYNEQFFGPGTRLTVL.

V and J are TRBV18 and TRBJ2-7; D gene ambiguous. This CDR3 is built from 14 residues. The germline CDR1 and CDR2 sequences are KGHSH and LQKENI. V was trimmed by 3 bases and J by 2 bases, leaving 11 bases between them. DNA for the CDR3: TGTGCCAGCTCACCCAGGACGCAGACCTACGAGCAGTACTTC. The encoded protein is CASSPRTQTYEQYF.